The clone carrying this T cell receptor beta chain was recorded a few times. PBMCs were stained for CD3, CD4 and CD8, and CD4+ and CD8+ T cells were sorted. Reverse transcription of extracted RNA yielded cDNA, which provided the sequencing template. Here immunoSEQ multiplex PCR was the method, and the copy in TCRdb shows in-frame clones only, minus some. The sample contains 120,000 or so clones, around two fifths of which appear only once. Germline-derived CDR1 and CDR2 are SQVTM and ANQGSEA. The CDR3 has 16 residues. V was pared by 7 bases and J by 0 bases, with 19 bases between. The source of the sample is a study of CD8+ T cells in alopecia areata.

The source of this sequence is a human donor with alopecia areata. The sequencing input was CD4+ T cells sorted from blood. This chain joins TRBV29-1 and TRBJ2-1, with D hard to call. CDR3 in DNA: TGCAGCGCACCCACGTTTGGCCCCAGCTCCTACAATGAGCAGTTCTTC. Translating it yields CSAPTFGPSSYNEQFF.